This entry lists 21 T cell receptor beta chains sequenced from one sample in a study of T-cell reconstitution after alpha-beta-depleted transplantation in children. A TCRbeta library incorporating unique molecular identifiers was prepared. Using its own MiXCR run on the PCR reads, TCRdb lists one record per CDR3 protein. The sample records about 1,000,000 distinct CDR3 sequences, roughly 29% being singletons. This specimen consisted of PBMCs, mostly from graft donor cells, obtained 360 days after TCRalphabeta/CD19-depleted stem cell transplant. These receptor sequences come from a boy in the first two years of life who had a stem cell transplant for SCID, so the T cells may come from the graft donor.

The genes are TRBV29-1 and TRBJ1-3; D is perhaps TRBD1 (5 bases). The germline V gene encodes CDR1 SQVTM and CDR2 ANQGSEA. The CDR3 runs 13 residues. The V end lost 7 bases, the J end lost 0 bases, and 10 bases lay between the germline ends. DNA of the CDR3: TGCAGCGCCTCCAGGGTCTCTGGAAACACCATATATTTT. It yields the protein CSASRVSGNTIYF.

The chain employs TRBV7-8 and TRBJ2-1; perhaps TRBD2 as D (5 bases). V was trimmed by 5 bases and J by 2 bases, leaving 16 bases between them. The length of the CDR3 is 16 residues. In germline, CDR1 is SGHVS, CDR2 FQNEAQ. The CDR3 DNA reads TGTGCCAGCAGCCGAGTGATAGCGCCCCCCTACAATGAGCAGTTCTTC. Protein sequence: CASSRVIAPPYNEQFF.

In this sample, this clonotype turned up a few times. The chain employs TRBV29-1 and TRBJ2-2; D is possibly TRBD2 (6 bases). The V end was cut by 7 bases, the J end by 6 bases, with 12 bases between. Germline assignment: CDR1 SQVTM and CDR2 ANQGSEA. The CDR3 loop spans 12 amino acids. As DNA, the CDR3 is TGCAGCGCCATGGGGGGATCCGGGGAGCTGTTTTTT. Encoded protein: CSAMGGSGELFF.

This clonotype was found a few times. The CDR3 region has the DNA TGTGCCAGCAGCTTGGCGGTAGCGGGGGCCTACAATGAGCAGTTCTTC. It encodes CASSLAVAGAYNEQFF. V gene TRBV5-6 combines with J gene TRBJ2-1; 9 positions match TRBD2. The germline V gene has CDR1 SGHDT and CDR2 YYEEEE. V lost 0 bases to trimming and J lost 2 bases; unmatched junction nucleotides: 3. The CDR3 consists of 16 residues. The full variable domain, with the rest looked up from reference TRBV5-6 and TRBJ2-1, is DAGVTQSPTHLIKTRGQQVTLRCSPKSGHDTVSWYQQALGQGPQFIFQYYEEEERQRGNFPDRFSGHQFPNYSSELNVNALLLGDSALYLCASSLAVAGAYNEQFFGPGTRLTVL.

This clonotype was seen only a few times. V gene TRBV29-1 combines with J gene TRBJ2-1; no definite D call. The CDR3 consists of 15 residues. Trimming pared 3 bases from V and 10 bases from J, leaving 22 bases between. Per germline, CDR1 SQVTM and CDR2 ANQGSEA. The CDR3 sequence is CSVDVVYGVGTEQFF. DNA of the CDR3: TGCAGCGTTGATGTTGTTTACGGTGTCGGAACCGAGCAGTTCTTC.

This clonotype has just one count. The gene calls are TRBV5-1 and TRBJ2-7; 7 bases fit TRBD2. Unmatched junction bases numbered 14, after V lost 9 bases and J lost 5 bases. This CDR3 comprises 14 residues. Germline assignment: CDR1 SGHRS and CDR2 YFSETQ. In nucleotides, the CDR3 is TGCGCCATCCCCCGGGGAGGGGTCGTCCACGAGCAGTACTTC. Its translation is CAIPRGGVVHEQYF.

This chain connects TRBV10-3 to TRBJ2-7; 8 nucleotides match TRBD1. Germline V lookup: CDR1 ENHRY, CDR2 SYGVKD. This CDR3 region has 15 residues. The junction had 14 bases not matched to a gene; V was cut back by 11 bases and J by 2 bases. The CDR3 DNA reads as TGTGCCTCAACGCCGAGCACAGGGGGGACCTACGAGCAGTACTTC. It is translated as CASTPSTGGTYEQYF.

The gene calls are TRBV30 and TRBJ1-5; 10 positions agree with TRBD1. The CDR3 has 18 amino acids. Germline CDR1 reads GTSNPN; CDR2 reads SVGIG (reference sequence). V lost 1 base to trimming and J lost 0 bases; unmatched junction nucleotides: 9. The DNA of the CDR3 is TGTGCCTGGAGTGCTGACAGGGGGCTTAGAGGTAGCAATCAGCCCCAGCATTTT. Encoded protein: CAWSADRGLRGSNQPQHF.

V gene TRBV6-6 combines with J gene TRBJ2-3, with D unresolved. This CDR3 has 12 residues. Trimming removed 2 bases at V and 11 bases at J, with 11 bases between. Germline V lookup: CDR1 MNHNY, CDR2 SVGAGI (reference sequence). CDR3 DNA: TGTGCCAGCAGTTACGGGGTAATGGGGCAGTATTTT. It codes for CASSYGVMGQYF.

The chain has TRBV20-1 and TRBJ2-7; D unclear. The CDR3 is 12 residues long. Germline V gene sequence: CDR1 DFQATT, CDR2 SNEGSKA (reference sequence). V lost 1 base to trimming and J lost 7 bases, with 11 bases between them. Written as DNA, the CDR3 is TGCAGTGCTAGAGTTCAGGCTGGGGAGCAGTACTTC. Translating gives CSARVQAGEQYF.

This clonotype was recorded a few times. The chain has TRBV12-3 or TRBV12-4 and TRBJ1-3; 7 bases are shared with TRBD1. CDR3 size: 16 residues. Losses at the gene ends were 6 bases for V and 4 bases for J; bases not matched to a gene: 12. This CDR3 is CASRTTDRREGNTIYF. The CDR3 DNA reads as TGTGCCAGCAGGACAACGGACAGGCGAGAAGGAAACACCATATATTTT.

The chain joins TRBV7-8 to TRBJ2-2, with D tentatively TRBD2 (5 bases). Germline-derived CDR1 and CDR2 are SGHVS and FQNEAQ. The CDR3 sequence is 18 residues long. V lost 4 bases and J lost 0, with 18 bases in between. The CDR3 protein is CASSSRESKRTNTGELFF. CDR3 nucleotide sequence: TGTGCCAGCAGCTCTAGAGAGAGTAAGCGGACGAACACCGGGGAGCTGTTTTTT.

A few counts support this clonotype. The V call is TRBV20-1, the J call TRBJ1-5; the match to TRBD1 covers 9 bases. The CDR3 covers 14 residues. Germline CDR1 reads DFQATT; CDR2 reads SNEGSKA (reference sequence). Trimming at V came to 5 bases and at J to 1 base, leaving 3 bases not matched to a gene. CDR3 nucleotides: TGCAGTGCTGGGGGGACAGGGAGCAATCAGCCCCAGCATTTT. As protein: CSAGGTGSNQPQHF.

This clonotype was counted ten times or more. The chain is built from TRBV7-2 and TRBJ2-3; D is ambiguous. This CDR3 is built from 14 residues. With 5 bases removed from V and 1 base from J, the gap between germline ends came to 10 bases. Germline V gives CDR1 SGHTA, CDR2 FQGNSA. The CDR3 DNA follows: TGTGCCAGCAGCCTCTTTGCTGGCACAGATACGCAGTATTTT. It encodes CASSLFAGTDTQYF.

This clonotype showed up just a few times. CDR3 sequence reads: CASSMTKGQETQYF. The CDR3, as DNA: TGTGCCAGCAGCATGACTAAGGGACAAGAGACCCAGTACTTC. The chain joins TRBV7-9 to TRBJ2-5; D may be TRBD2 (5 bases). The CDR3 covers 14 residues. Trimming cost V 5 bases and J 2 bases, with 12 bases left between them. Germline V gene lookup returns CDR1 SEHNR and CDR2 FQNEAQ (reference sequence).

A few counts support this clonotype. The chain links TRBV27 to TRBJ2-1; 7 bases line up with TRBD2. CDR1 MNHEY and CDR2 SMNVEV come from the germline V gene (reference sequence). The CDR3 is made up of 17 amino acids. V gave up 0 bases and J gave up 4 bases; unmatched junction bases: 9. CDR3 loop: CASSLSRGDQKYNEQFF. As DNA, the CDR3 is TGTGCCAGCAGTTTATCCCGGGGGGATCAAAAGTACAATGAGCAGTTCTTC.

The V call is TRBV12-3 or TRBV12-4, the J call TRBJ2-4; 8 bases are a match to TRBD1. This CDR3 comprises 15 residues. J gave up 7 bases and V 3 bases, and 8 bases lay outside the gene matches. Here the CDR3 DNA reads TGTGCCAGCAGTTTGGCGCGGCAGGGGGCGAACATTCAGTACTTC. It translates to CASSLARQGANIQYF.

This clonotype appeared a few times. The rearrangement uses TRBV6-2 or TRBV6-3 and TRBJ2-7, with D perhaps given as TRBD1 or TRBD2 (6 bases each). Germline CDR1 is MNHEY and CDR2 is SVGEGT. The CDR3 consists of 18 residues. V lost 2 bases, J lost 2 bases, and 22 bases lay in between. The CDR3 here is CASSYLLYGGRLTYEQYF. DNA for the CDR3: TGTGCCAGCAGTTACCTCCTGTACGGGGGCCGCCTGACCTACGAGCAGTACTTC.

This chain's CDR3 is CASSKDPTRTGDNEQFF. The CDR3 DNA follows: TGTGCCAGCAGCAAAGACCCGACTAGAACGGGGGACAATGAGCAGTTCTTC. This chain links TRBV11-2 with TRBJ2-1; perhaps TRBD2 as D (6 bases). The CDR3 has 17 amino acids. Between the trimmed V and J ends, which lost 5 bases and 5 bases, there was a span of 22 bases. Germline V lookup: CDR1 SGHAT, CDR2 FQNNGV.

This clonotype was found a few times. The chain has TRBV29-1 and TRBJ2-7, with D maybe TRBD1 (5 bases). This CDR3 region has 15 residues. V was pared by 4 bases and J by 0 bases, with 16 bases between. CDR1 is SQVTM, CDR2 ANQGSEA, per germline. CDR3 amino acids: CSVVLSRGNSYEQYF. CDR3 nucleotides: TGCAGCGTTGTACTTAGTAGGGGAAACTCCTACGAGCAGTACTTC.

The chain carries TRBV7-9 and TRBJ2-1, with D perhaps matching TRBD1 (6 bases). The CDR3 is made up of 16 amino acids. Germline V gives CDR1 SEHNR, CDR2 FQNEAQ (reference sequence). Trimming took off 5 bases at V and 1 base at J, with 15 bases between the two ends. Written as DNA, the CDR3 is TGTGCCAGCAGCCCCATGGGGGCGTTATCCTACAATGAGCAGTTCTTC. Its translation is CASSPMGALSYNEQFF.